What follows are 27 T cell receptor beta chains derived from one specimen sequenced in a study of blood T cell repertoires in COVID-19. Libraries were prepared by immunoSEQ multiplex PCR; TCRdb keeps only in-frame clonotypes and omits some of them. Here the sample spans under 200,000 clones, approximately 91% being singletons. Sample: peripheral blood. These receptors originate from a man between 18 and 29 years old with acute or convalescent COVID-19.

This chain uses TRBV30 with TRBJ1-2, with D unresolved. There are 15 residues in the CDR3. Per germline, CDR1 GTSNPN and CDR2 SVGIG (reference sequence). Trimming took 3 bases from V and 4 from J, leaving 18 bases between them. As DNA, the CDR3 is TGTGCCTGGAGGCCACTCAGCGGGGTGGGCTATGGCTACACCTTC. Translation: CAWRPLSGVGYGYTF.

The chain uses TRBV12-3 or TRBV12-4 and TRBJ1-4; D remains ambiguous. V lost 9 bases and J lost 3, with 11 bases in between. The CDR3 is made up of 13 amino acids. The CDR3 spells CASASSANEKLFF. CDR3 sequence (DNA): TGTGCCAGTGCCTCGTCGGCTAATGAAAAACTGTTTTTT.

This chain connects TRBV2 to TRBJ2-5; possible D gene TRBD2, 5 bases. This CDR3 comprises 12 residues. Germline loops: CDR1 SNHLY, CDR2 FYNNEI. V lost 7 bases and J lost 3, with 9 bases in between. CDR3 coding DNA: TGTGCCAGCACCACGGGAAAAGAGACCCAGTACTTC. Its protein is CASTTGKETQYF.

About this clone: One junction end disagrees with the germline gene, perhaps due to a read error. The chain combines TRBV5-5 with TRBJ1-1, with 9 bases that match TRBD1. Germline lookup yields CDR1 SGHKS and CDR2 YYEKEE (reference sequence). The CDR3 covers 17 residues. CDR3 sequence (DNA): TGTGCCAGCACCTTGAAGGGACAGGGCTCAGTCGGCACTGAAGCTTTCTTT. This translates into CASTLKGQGSVGTEAFF.

The DNA of the CDR3 is TGTGCCTGGAGCACGGGACAGGGGGCTAAAGGCTACACCTTC. It translates to CAWSTGQGAKGYTF. This chain links TRBV30 with TRBJ1-2; 12 positions match TRBD1. From germline, CDR1 is GTSNPN and CDR2 SVGIG (reference sequence). This CDR3 contains 14 residues. V shed 3 bases and J 8 bases; nucleotides not matched to a gene: 7.

V and J are TRBV6-5 and TRBJ1-6, with TRBD1 matching 9 bases. CDR3 length: 14 amino acids. Germline V CDR1 and CDR2: MNHEY, SVGAGI. V gave up 4 bases and J gave up 10 bases; unmatched junction bases: 5. CDR3 DNA: TGTGCCAGCAGTTCCCGACAGGGGGAATCACCCCTCCACTTT. Protein sequence: CASSSRQGESPLHF.

V is TRBV9 and J is TRBJ1-4; D not resolved. The CDR3 length is 15 residues. Looked up from germline, CDR1 is SGDLS and CDR2 is YYNGEE. V lost 0 bases and J lost 0, with 6 bases in between. The chain's CDR3 is CASSVDPATNEKLFF. The CDR3 region has the DNA TGTGCCAGCAGCGTAGATCCGGCAACTAATGAAAAACTGTTTTTT. Full variable domain (missing parts from reference TRBV9 and TRBJ1-4): DSGVTQTPKHLITATGQRVTLRCSPRSGDLSVYWYQQSLDQGLQFLIQYYNGEERAKGNILERFSAQQFPDLHSELNLSSLELGDSALYFCASSVDPATNEKLFFGSGTQLSVL.

This clone was observed a single time. The genes are TRBV27 and TRBJ2-7; 8 bases line up with TRBD1. CDR3 length: 13 residues. Per germline, CDR1 MNHEY and CDR2 SMNVEV (reference sequence). The ends lost 3 bases at V and 3 bases at J; junction bases unmatched: 1. This chain's CDR3 is CASSFGTGYEQYF. The CDR3 DNA sequence: TGTGCCAGCAGTTTCGGGACAGGCTACGAGCAGTACTTC.

V and J are TRBV5-1 and TRBJ2-7, with no clear D. The CDR3 runs to 16 residues. Germline CDR1 SGHRS, CDR2 YFSETQ. V was shortened by 3 bases and J by 4 bases, with 20 bases between the two germline ends. CDR3 DNA sequence: TGCGCCAGCAGCTACCTCTCCTTGACACGGTCTTACGAGCAGTACTTC. Translating gives CASSYLSLTRSYEQYF.

This clone was detected only a few times. This chain links TRBV5-1 with TRBJ1-5; TRBD1 aligns across 8 bases. The germline V gene has CDR1 SGHRS and CDR2 YFSETQ. V shed 4 bases, J shed 6 bases, and the junction held 9 bases outside the gene matches. The CDR3 runs 15 residues. CDR3 residues: CASSRGTGIGQPQHF. In DNA, the CDR3 is TGCGCCAGCAGCCGAGGGACAGGTATTGGTCAGCCCCAGCATTTT.

The rearrangement joins TRBV10-2 to TRBJ1-2; TRBD1 matches 9 bases. CDR1 and CDR2 (germline): WSHSY, SAAADI. The CDR3 is 13 amino acids. V was clipped by 9 bases and J by 4 bases; unmatched bases: 6. CDR3 DNA sequence: TGCGCCAGTCAAACAGGGGGCGTCTATGGCTACACCTTC. Translated, it gives CASQTGGVYGYTF.

Note on this clone: A read error may account for a junction end that differs from germline. The chain has TRBV6-1 and TRBJ1-3; a possible D gene is TRBD1 (6 bases). Germline assignment: CDR1 MNHNS and CDR2 SASEGT. The CDR3 has 13 amino acids. CDR3: CASSEGMPGGPDF. DNA for the CDR3: TGTGCCAGCAGTGAAGGGATGCCGGGGGGGCCGGATTTT.

This clone was seen just once. The rearrangement links TRBV5-1 to TRBJ1-6, with 7 bases matching TRBD1. The CDR3 runs 18 residues. Per germline, CDR1 SGHRS and CDR2 YFSETQ. J gave up 7 bases and V 2 bases, and 15 bases lay outside the gene matches. The CDR3: CASSFGTEMFFTNSPLHF. The DNA for the CDR3 is TGCGCCAGCAGCTTTGGGACAGAGATGTTTTTTACGAATTCACCCCTCCACTTT. The full variable domain, with the rest looked up from reference TRBV5-1 and TRBJ1-6, is KAGVTQTPRYLIKTRGQQVTLSCSPISGHRSVSWYQQTPGQGLQFLFEYFSETQRNKGNFPGRFSGRQFSNSRSEMNVSTLELGDSALYLCASSFGTEMFFTNSPLHFGNGTRLTVT.

V gene TRBV27 combines with J gene TRBJ2-5; 11 bases map to TRBD2. The CDR3 length is 16 residues. Unmatched junction bases numbered 4, after V lost 2 bases and J lost 2 bases. Germline V gives CDR1 MNHEY, CDR2 SMNVEV (reference sequence). In DNA form, the CDR3 reads TGTGCCAGCAGTTTACAGGGACTAGCGGCTCAAGAGACCCAGTACTTC. Protein product: CASSLQGLAAQETQYF.

The chain employs TRBV9 and TRBJ2-3, with 11 bases aligning to TRBD2. The CDR3 sequence is 18 residues long. Germline V gene lookup returns CDR1 SGDLS and CDR2 YYNGEE. V lost 3 bases to trimming and J lost 4 bases; unmatched junction nucleotides: 13. CDR3 sequence (DNA): TGTGCCAGCAGCGGACCCGATACTAGCGGGGGTCTGTCAGATACGCAGTATTTT. Its translation: CASSGPDTSGGLSDTQYF.

The chain combines TRBV5-1 with TRBJ2-2; perhaps TRBD2 as D (6 bases). The CDR3 is made up of 18 amino acids. Germline V CDR1 and CDR2: SGHRS, YFSETQ. The V and J ends lost 4 bases and 1 base respectively, with 20 bases between them. The CDR3 loop reads CASSVRKTLAENTGELFF. In nucleotides, the CDR3 is TGCGCCAGCAGCGTCCGCAAAACCTTAGCGGAGAACACCGGGGAGCTGTTTTTT.

This chain links TRBV6-1 with TRBJ2-7; perhaps TRBD2 as D (6 bases). V was pared by 3 bases and J by 1 base, with 13 bases between. This CDR3 has 15 amino acids. Germline V lookup: CDR1 MNHNS, CDR2 SASEGT. CDR3 protein: CASSDGGTVSYEQYF. DNA of the CDR3: TGTGCCAGCAGTGATGGGGGGACGGTATCCTACGAGCAGTACTTC.

The J gene is TRBJ2-6, the V gene TRBV9; 7 positions match TRBD1. CDR3 length: 17 residues. CDR1 is SGDLS and CDR2 is YYNGEE in the germline V gene. V gave up 3 bases and J gave up 0 bases; unmatched junction bases: 6. The DNA of the CDR3 is TGTGCCAGCAGCGCCGGGACAGTGCACTCTGGGGCCAACGTCCTGACTTTC. Protein sequence: CASSAGTVHSGANVLTF.

CDR3 nucleotide sequence: TGTGCCAGCAGTTCAACTTCTAGCGGGAGTTTCGATGAGCAGTTCTTC. Amino acid sequence: CASSSTSSGSFDEQFF. The rearrangement links TRBV7-8 to TRBJ2-1; 10 bases agree with TRBD2. Germline assignment: CDR1 SGHVS and CDR2 FQNEAQ. The CDR3 extends over 16 amino acids. V trimming: 6 bases; J trimming: 8 bases; junction bases outside the gene matches: 13.

This clone was observed once. The chain links TRBV19 to TRBJ1-1, with TRBD1 matching over 7 bases. Germline CDR1 LNHDA, CDR2 SQIVND (reference sequence). With V trimmed by 5 bases and J by 5 bases, 8 bases remained unmatched. The CDR3 covers 14 residues. CDR3 in DNA: TGTGCCAGTAGTGTAACAGGGGTGGTAACTGAAGCTTTCTTT. It specifies CASSVTGVVTEAFF.

J is TRBJ2-1 and V is TRBV7-6; 10 bases agree with TRBD2. In germline, CDR1 is SGHVS, CDR2 FNYEAQ. Losses at the gene ends were 1 base for V and 8 bases for J; bases not matched to a gene: 11. CDR3 size: 17 residues. The CDR3 spells CASSLGSSGGAFDEQFF. As DNA, the CDR3 is TGTGCCAGCAGCTTAGGATCCAGCGGGGGGGCCTTTGATGAGCAGTTCTTC.

The chain employs TRBV30 and TRBJ2-5; 7 bases fit TRBD2. Germline assignment: CDR1 GTSNPN and CDR2 SVGIG (reference sequence). CDR3 length: 15 amino acids. V gave up 0 bases and J gave up 4 bases; unmatched junction bases: 8. The DNA of the CDR3 is TGTGCCTGGAGTGTTTCTTTAGCGGGTCCAGAGACCCAGTACTTC. This translates into CAWSVSLAGPETQYF.

The rearrangement joins TRBV10-1 to TRBJ2-3; the D gene is possibly TRBD1 (6 bases). Germline lookup yields CDR1 WNHNN and CDR2 SYGVQD (reference sequence). The V gene lost 6 bases and the J gene lost 3 bases, with 19 bases spanning the gap. The CDR3 is 16 amino acids. The CDR3: CASSDSNREWTDTQYF. The CDR3 DNA sequence: TGCGCCAGCAGCGATTCCAACAGGGAATGGACAGATACGCAGTATTTT.

This clone was detected only once. The chain recombines TRBV10-1 with TRBJ2-7; the D gene is possibly TRBD2 (6 bases). V gave up 5 bases and J gave up 5 bases, with 16 bases separating them. This CDR3 comprises 14 residues. Germline-derived CDR1 and CDR2 are WNHNN and SYGVQD (reference sequence). CDR3 nucleotides: TGCGCCAGCAGTCCGGGGACCTGGAGGGACGAGCAGTACTTC. Translated: CASSPGTWRDEQYF.

The rearrangement joins TRBV18 to TRBJ2-1; tentative D call: TRBD2 (5 bases). The CDR3 has 12 residues. Deletions cut 6 bases from V and 7 bases from J, with 10 bases between. Germline assignment: CDR1 KGHSH and CDR2 LQKENI. The CDR3 region is CASSFGVNEQFF. CDR3 bases: TGTGCCAGCTCTTTCGGGGTGAATGAGCAGTTCTTC.

There are a few counts of this clone. The chain is built from TRBV4-2 and TRBJ1-2; no firm D call. Trimming left V 2 bases short and J 8 bases short, with 21 bases between. This CDR3 comprises 16 residues. The germline CDR1 and CDR2 sequences are LGHNA and YNFKEQ. CDR3 amino acids: CASSQIPDTQIYGYTF. DNA for the CDR3: TGTGCCAGCAGCCAAATCCCAGACACCCAAATCTACGGCTACACCTTC.

The CDR3, as DNA: TGTGCCAGCAGCTTTGAGACAGCGAACACTGAAGCTTTCTTT. It codes for CASSFETANTEAFF. This rearrangement joins TRBV5-6 to TRBJ1-1; maybe TRBD1 (5 bases). Germline values: CDR1 SGHDT, CDR2 YYEEEE. CDR3 length: 14 amino acids. Trimming removed 2 bases at V and 1 base at J, with 9 bases between.